This T cell receptor beta chain was recovered during a study of T cells in Graves' hyperthyroidism and ophthalmopathy. General study results and limits: Expanded thyroid clonotypes (above 0.001) were mostly also found in blood. Ophthalmopathy was identified by the model a median approximately six months ahead of onset.

CDR1 is SNHLY and CDR2 is FYNNEI in the germline V gene. The CDR3 sequence is 14 residues long. V shed 4 bases and J 8 bases; nucleotides not matched to a gene: 7. Notes on this clonotype: The target antigen is unknown.

The hyperthyroidism patients had all been newly diagnosed, and their disease duration was under 2 months. Their ages ranged from 18 to 65 years. Diagnoses rested on clinical symptoms, serum thyroxine and TRAb, thyroid ultrasound and orbital computed tomography. Amplification of TCR beta CDR3 regions used RNA as the template. HTBI primers were the set used in a first-round RT-PCR of the TCR CDR3. TCRdb re-called the multiplex PCR reads with MiXCR, one entry per CDR3 protein. The sample holds 600,000 to 900,000 distinct CDR3 sequences, approximately 16% seen once. This receptor was identified in a man aged 18 to 29 with Graves' hyperthyroidism. Sequences were obtained from blood. This rearrangement joins TRBV2 to TRBJ1-4, with 7 bases matching TRBD1. The CDR3 loop reads CASSGRGGDEKLFF. CDR3 coding DNA: TGTGCCAGCAGTGGTCGAGGGGGCGACGAAAAACTGTTTTTT.